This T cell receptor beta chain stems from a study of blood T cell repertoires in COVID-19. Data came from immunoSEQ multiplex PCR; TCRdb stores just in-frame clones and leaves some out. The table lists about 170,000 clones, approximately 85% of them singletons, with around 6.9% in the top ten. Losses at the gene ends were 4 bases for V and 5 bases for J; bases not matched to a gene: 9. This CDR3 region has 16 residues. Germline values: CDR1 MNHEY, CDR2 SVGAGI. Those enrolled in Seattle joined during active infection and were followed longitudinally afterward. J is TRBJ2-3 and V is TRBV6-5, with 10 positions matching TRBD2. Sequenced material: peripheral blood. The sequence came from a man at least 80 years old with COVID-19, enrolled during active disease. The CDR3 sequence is CASSSPSGGAVDTQYF. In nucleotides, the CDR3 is TGTGCCAGCAGTTCTCCTAGCGGGGGAGCAGTAGATACGCAGTATTTT.